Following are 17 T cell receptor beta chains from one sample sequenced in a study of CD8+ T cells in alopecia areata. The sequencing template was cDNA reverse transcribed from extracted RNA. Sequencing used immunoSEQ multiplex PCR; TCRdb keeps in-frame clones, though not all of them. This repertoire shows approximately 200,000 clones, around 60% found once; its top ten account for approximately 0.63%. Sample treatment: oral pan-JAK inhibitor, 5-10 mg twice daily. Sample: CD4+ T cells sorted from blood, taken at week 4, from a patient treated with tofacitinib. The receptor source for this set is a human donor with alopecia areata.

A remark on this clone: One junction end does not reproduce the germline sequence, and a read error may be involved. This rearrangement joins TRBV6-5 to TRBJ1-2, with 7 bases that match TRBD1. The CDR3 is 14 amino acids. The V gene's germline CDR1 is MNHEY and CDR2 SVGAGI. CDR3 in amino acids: CASSSNRGVYGYTF. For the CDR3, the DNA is TGTGCCAGCAGTTCAAACAGGGGTGTTTATGGTTACACCTTC.

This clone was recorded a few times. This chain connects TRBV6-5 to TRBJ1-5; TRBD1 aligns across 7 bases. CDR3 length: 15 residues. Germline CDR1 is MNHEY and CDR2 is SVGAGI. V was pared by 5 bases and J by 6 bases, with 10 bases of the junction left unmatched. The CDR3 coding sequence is TGTGCCAGCAGTCCCCGACAGGGAACGGGTCAGCCCCAGCATTTT. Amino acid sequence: CASSPRQGTGQPQHF.

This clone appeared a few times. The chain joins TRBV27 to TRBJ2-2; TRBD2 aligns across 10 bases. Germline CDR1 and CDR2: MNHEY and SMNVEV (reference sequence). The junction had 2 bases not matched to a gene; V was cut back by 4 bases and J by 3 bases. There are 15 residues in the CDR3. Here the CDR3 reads CASSSGLAYTGELFF. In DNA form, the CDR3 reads TGTGCCAGCAGTTCGGGACTAGCGTACACCGGGGAGCTGTTTTTT.

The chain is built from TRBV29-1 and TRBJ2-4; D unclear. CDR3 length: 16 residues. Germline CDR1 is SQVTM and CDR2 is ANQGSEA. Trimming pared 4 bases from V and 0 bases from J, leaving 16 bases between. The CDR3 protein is CSVVTQPRIAKNIQYF. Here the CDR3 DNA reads TGCAGCGTTGTGACTCAACCAAGGATAGCCAAAAACATTCAGTACTTC.

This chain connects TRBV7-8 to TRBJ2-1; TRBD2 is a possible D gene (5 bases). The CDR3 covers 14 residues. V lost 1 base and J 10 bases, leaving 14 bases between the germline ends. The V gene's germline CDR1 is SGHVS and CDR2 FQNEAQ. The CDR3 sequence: CASSLEFGGWEQFF. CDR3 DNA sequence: TGTGCCAGCAGCTTAGAGTTCGGAGGATGGGAGCAGTTCTTC.

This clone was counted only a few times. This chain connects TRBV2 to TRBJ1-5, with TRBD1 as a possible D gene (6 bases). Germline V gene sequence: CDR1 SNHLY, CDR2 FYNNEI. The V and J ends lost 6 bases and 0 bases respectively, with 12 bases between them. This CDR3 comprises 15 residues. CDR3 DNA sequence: TGTGCCAGCAGCGGGGACACCTATAGCAATCAGCCCCAGCATTTT. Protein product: CASSGDTYSNQPQHF. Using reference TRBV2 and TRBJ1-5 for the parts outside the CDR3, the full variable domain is EPEVTQTPSHQVTQMGQEVILRCVPISNHLYFYWYRQILGQKVEFLVSFYNNEISEKSEIFDDQFSVERPDGSNFTLKIRSTKLEDSAMYFCASSGDTYSNQPQHFGDGTRLSIL.

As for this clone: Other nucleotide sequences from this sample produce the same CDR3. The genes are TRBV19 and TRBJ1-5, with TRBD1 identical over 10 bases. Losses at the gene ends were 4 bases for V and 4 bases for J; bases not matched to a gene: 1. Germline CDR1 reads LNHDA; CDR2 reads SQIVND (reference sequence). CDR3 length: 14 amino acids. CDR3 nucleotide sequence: TGTGCCAGTAGTAGGGGACAGGGGAATCAGCCCCAGCATTTT. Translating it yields CASSRGQGNQPQHF. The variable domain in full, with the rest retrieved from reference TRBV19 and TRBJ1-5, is DGGITQSPKYLFRKEGQNVTLSCEQNLNHDAMYWYRQDPGQGLRLIYYSQIVNDFQKGDIAEGYSVSREKKESFPLTVTSAQKNPTAFYLCASSRGQGNQPQHFGDGTRLSIL.

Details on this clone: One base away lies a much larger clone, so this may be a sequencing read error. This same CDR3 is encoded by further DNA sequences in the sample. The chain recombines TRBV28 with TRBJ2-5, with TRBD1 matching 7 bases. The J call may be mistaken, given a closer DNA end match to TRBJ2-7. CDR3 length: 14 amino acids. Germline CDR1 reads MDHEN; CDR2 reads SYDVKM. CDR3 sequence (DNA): TGTGCCAGCAGTTTAGGGCAGGGGGCCTACGAGCAGTACTTC. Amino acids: CASSLGQGAYEQYF.

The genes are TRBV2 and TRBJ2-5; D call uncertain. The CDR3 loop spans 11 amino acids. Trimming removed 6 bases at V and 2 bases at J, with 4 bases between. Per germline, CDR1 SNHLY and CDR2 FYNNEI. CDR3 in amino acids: CASSRQETQYF. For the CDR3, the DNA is TGTGCCAGCAGCAGGCAAGAGACCCAGTACTTC.

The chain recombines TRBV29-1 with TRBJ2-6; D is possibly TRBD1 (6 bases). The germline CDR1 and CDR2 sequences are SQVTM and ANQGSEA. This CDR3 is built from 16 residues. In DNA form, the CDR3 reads TGCGGTGCTCCAGGGGCGGTGAGCTCTGGGGCCAACGTCCTGACTTTC. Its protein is CGAPGAVSSGANVLTF.

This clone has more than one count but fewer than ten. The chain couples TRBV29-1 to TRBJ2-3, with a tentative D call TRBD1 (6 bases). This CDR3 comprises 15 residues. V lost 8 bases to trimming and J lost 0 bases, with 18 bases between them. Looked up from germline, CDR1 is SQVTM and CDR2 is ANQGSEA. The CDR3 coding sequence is TGCAGCCTAAACAGGGATCTCCTTAGCACAGATACGCAGTATTTT. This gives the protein CSLNRDLLSTDTQYF.

CDR3 in DNA: TGCGCCAGCAGTGATTTGACGGGTCCCACAGATACGCAGTATTTT. Translated: CASSDLTGPTDTQYF. This chain joins TRBV10-2 and TRBJ2-3; no clear D. Per germline, CDR1 WSHSY and CDR2 SAAADI. V gave up 3 bases and J gave up 2 bases, with 12 bases separating them. The CDR3 is 15 amino acids.

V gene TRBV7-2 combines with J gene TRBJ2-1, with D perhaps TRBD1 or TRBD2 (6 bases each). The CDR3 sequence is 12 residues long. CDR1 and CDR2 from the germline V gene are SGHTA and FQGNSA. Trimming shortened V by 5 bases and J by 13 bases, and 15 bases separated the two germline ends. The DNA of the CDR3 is TGTGCCAGCAGCCCCCAAGGGGGAGGTCAGTTCTTC. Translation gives CASSPQGGGQFF.

In nucleotides, the CDR3 is TGTGCCAGCAGCTTAGAGGTGGGGGAGACCCAGTACTTC. As protein: CASSLEVGETQYF. V gene TRBV11-2 combines with J gene TRBJ2-5; D not resolved. The CDR3 runs 13 residues. The V and J ends lost 0 bases and 5 bases respectively, with 7 bases between them. The germline V gene encodes CDR1 SGHAT and CDR2 FQNNGV.

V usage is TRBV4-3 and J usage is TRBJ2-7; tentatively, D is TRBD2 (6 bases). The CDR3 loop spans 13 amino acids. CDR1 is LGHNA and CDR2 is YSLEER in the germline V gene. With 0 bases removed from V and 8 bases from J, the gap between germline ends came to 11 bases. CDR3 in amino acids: CASSQDSGGKQYF. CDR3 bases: TGCGCCAGCAGCCAAGATTCAGGCGGGAAGCAGTACTTC.

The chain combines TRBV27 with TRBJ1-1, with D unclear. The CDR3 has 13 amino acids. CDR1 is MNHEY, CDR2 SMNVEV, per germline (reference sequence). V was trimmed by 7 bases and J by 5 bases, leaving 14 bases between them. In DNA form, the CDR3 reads TGTGCCAGCACCCATCGCCCGGAGACTGAAGCTTTCTTT. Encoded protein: CASTHRPETEAFF.

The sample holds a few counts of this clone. The CDR3 DNA reads TGCAGCGTTGCTCATCGACTAGGGAATGAGCAGTTCTTC. It is translated as CSVAHRLGNEQFF. The chain links TRBV29-1 to TRBJ2-1; D is possibly TRBD2 (6 bases). This CDR3 region has 13 residues. Per germline, CDR1 SQVTM and CDR2 ANQGSEA. Trimming shortened V by 4 bases and J by 7 bases, and 14 bases separated the two germline ends.